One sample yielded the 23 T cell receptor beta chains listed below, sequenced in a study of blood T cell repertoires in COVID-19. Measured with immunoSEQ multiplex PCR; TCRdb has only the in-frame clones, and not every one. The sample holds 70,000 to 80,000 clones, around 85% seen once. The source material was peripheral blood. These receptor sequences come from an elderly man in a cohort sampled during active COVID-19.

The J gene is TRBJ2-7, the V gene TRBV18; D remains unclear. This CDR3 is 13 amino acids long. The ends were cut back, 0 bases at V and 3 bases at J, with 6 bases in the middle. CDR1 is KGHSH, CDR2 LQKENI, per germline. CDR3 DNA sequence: TGTGCCAGCTCACCACCGTCTCTCTACGAGCAGTACTTC. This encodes CASSPPSLYEQYF.

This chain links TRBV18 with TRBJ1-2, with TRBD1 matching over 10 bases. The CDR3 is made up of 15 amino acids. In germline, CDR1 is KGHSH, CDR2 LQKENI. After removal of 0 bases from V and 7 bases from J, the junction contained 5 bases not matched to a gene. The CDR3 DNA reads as TGTGCCAGCTCACCACCGGGACAGGGGAAGGGTGGCTACACCTTC. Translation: CASSPPGQGKGGYTF.

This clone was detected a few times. The CDR3: CASSLPGQGAYEQYF. The DNA of the CDR3 is TGTGCCAGCAGCTTACCGGGACAGGGGGCTTACGAGCAGTACTTC. V gene TRBV5-4 combines with J gene TRBJ2-7, with TRBD1 identical over 12 bases. Looked up from germline, CDR1 is SGHNT and CDR2 is YYREEE (reference sequence). The CDR3 runs to 15 residues. V gave up 2 bases and J gave up 4 bases; unmatched junction bases: 4. Full variable domain (remainder filled in from reference TRBV5-4 and TRBJ2-7): ETGVTQSPTHLIKTRGQQVTLRCSSQSGHNTVSWYQQALGQGPQFIFQYYREEENGRGNFPPRFSGLQFPNYSSELNVNALELDDSALYLCASSLPGQGAYEQYFGPGTRLTVT.

The CDR3 sequence: CASSLDRVGDTQYF. CDR3 sequence (DNA): TGTGCCAGCAGTCTGGACAGGGTAGGAGATACGCAGTATTTT. The chain recombines TRBV27 with TRBJ2-3; 8 bases are a match to TRBD1. With V trimmed by 5 bases and J by 5 bases, 6 bases remained unmatched. The CDR3 loop spans 14 amino acids. CDR1 is MNHEY and CDR2 is SMNVEV in the germline V gene (reference sequence).

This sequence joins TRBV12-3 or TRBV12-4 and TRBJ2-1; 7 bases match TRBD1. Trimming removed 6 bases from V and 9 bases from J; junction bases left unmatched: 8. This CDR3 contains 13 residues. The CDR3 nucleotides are TGTGCCAGCAGCCGAACAGGGGATTCTGAGCAGTTCTTC. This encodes CASSRTGDSEQFF.

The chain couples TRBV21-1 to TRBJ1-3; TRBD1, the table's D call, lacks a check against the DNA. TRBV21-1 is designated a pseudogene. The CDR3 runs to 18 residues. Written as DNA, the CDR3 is TGTGCCAGCAGGAGACCCCAGTCAGGGGATCATTCTGGAAACACCATATATTTT. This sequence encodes CASRRPQSGDHSGNTIYF.

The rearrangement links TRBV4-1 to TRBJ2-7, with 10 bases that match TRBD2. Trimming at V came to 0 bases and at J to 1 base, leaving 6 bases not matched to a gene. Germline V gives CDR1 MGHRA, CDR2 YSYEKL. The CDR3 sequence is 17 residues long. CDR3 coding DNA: TGCGCCAGCAGCCAAGATTCAGAGCGGGGGGGATCCTACGAGCAGTACTTC. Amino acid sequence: CASSQDSERGGSYEQYF.

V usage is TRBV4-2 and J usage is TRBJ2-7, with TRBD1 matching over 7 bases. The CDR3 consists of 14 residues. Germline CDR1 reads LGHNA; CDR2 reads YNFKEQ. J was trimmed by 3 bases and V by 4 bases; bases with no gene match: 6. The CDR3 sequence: CASSLETGNYEQYF. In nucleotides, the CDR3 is TGTGCCAGCAGCCTTGAGACAGGGAACTACGAGCAGTACTTC.

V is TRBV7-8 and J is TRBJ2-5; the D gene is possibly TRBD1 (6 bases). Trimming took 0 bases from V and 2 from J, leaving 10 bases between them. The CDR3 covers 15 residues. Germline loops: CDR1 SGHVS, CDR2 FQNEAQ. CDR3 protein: CASSLARQEQETQYF. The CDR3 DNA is TGTGCCAGCAGCTTAGCGCGACAGGAGCAAGAGACCCAGTACTTC.

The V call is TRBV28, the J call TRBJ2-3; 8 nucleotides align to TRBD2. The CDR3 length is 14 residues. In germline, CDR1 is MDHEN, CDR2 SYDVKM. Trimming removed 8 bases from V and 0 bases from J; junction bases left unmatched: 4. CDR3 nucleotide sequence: TGTGCCAGCGCGGGGGGAGTGAGCACAGATACGCAGTATTTT. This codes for CASAGGVSTDTQYF.

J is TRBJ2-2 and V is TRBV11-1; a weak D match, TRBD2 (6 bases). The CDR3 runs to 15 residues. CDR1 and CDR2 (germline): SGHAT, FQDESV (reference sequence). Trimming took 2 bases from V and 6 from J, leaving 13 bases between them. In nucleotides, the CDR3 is TGTGCCAGCAGCTTATATGTCAGGGAGGCCGGGGAGCTGTTTTTT. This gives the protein CASSLYVREAGELFF.

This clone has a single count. The CDR3 sequence: CASSTLAGGYEQFF. DNA for the CDR3: TGTGCCAGTAGTACTCTAGCGGGGGGGTATGAGCAGTTCTTC. The rearrangement uses TRBV19 and TRBJ2-1; 12 nucleotides line up with TRBD2. Germline V gene sequence: CDR1 LNHDA, CDR2 SQIVND (reference sequence). The trim removed 4 bases at V and 8 bases at J, leaving 3 bases unmatched. The CDR3 runs to 14 residues. Looking up the rest from reference TRBV19 and TRBJ2-1 gives the full variable domain: DGGITQSPKYLFRKEGQNVTLSCEQNLNHDAMYWYRQDPGQGLRLIYYSQIVNDFQKGDIAEGYSVSREKKESFPLTVTSAQKNPTAFYLCASSTLAGGYEQFFGPGTRLTVL.

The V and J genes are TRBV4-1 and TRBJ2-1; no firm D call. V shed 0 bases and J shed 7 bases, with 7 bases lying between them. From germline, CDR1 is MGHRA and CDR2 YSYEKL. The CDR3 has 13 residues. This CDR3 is CASSQDRENEQFF. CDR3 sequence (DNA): TGCGCCAGCAGCCAAGATCGAGAAAATGAGCAGTTCTTC.

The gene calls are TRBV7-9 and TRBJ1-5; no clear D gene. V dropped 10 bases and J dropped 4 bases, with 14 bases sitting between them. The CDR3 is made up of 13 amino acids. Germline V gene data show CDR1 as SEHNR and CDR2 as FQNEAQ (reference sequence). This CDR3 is CATQEEFNQPQHF. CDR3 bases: TGTGCCACCCAAGAGGAGTTTAATCAGCCCCAGCATTTT.

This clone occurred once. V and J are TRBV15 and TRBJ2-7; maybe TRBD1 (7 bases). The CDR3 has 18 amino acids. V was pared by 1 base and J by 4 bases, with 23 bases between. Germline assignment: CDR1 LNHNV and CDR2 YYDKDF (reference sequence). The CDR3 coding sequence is TGTGCCACCAGCAGAGCCATCTTCACGCGGGACAGAAATTACGAGCAGTACTTC. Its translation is CATSRAIFTRDRNYEQYF.

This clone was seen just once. This CDR3 is CASSPLGDNEQFF. The CDR3 DNA reads as TGCGCCAGCAGCCCCCTGGGAGACAATGAGCAGTTCTTC. The gene calls are TRBV5-1 and TRBJ2-1; D is possibly TRBD2 (5 bases). Germline V gives CDR1 SGHRS, CDR2 YFSETQ. The CDR3 has 13 residues. The V and J ends lost 4 bases and 5 bases respectively, with 10 bases between them.

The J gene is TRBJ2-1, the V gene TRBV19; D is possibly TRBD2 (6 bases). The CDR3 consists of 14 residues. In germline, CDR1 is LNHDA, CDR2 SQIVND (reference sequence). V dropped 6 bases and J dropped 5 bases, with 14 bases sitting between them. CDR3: CASRPSSDNNEQFF. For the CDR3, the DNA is TGTGCCAGTAGGCCGTCTAGCGATAACAATGAGCAGTTCTTC.

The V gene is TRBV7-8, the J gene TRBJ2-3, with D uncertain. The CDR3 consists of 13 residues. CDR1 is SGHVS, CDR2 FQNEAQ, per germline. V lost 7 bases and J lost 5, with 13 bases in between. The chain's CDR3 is CASTSRSGDTQYF. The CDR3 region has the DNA TGTGCCAGCACCTCACGCTCGGGAGATACGCAGTATTTT.

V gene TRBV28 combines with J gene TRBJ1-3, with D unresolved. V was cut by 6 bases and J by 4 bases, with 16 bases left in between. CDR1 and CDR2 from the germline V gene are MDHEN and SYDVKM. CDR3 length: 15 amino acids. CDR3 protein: CASSSGSLRGNTIYF. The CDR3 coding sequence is TGTGCCAGCAGCTCCGGGTCCCTTAGAGGAAACACCATATATTTT. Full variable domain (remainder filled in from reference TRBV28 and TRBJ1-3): DVKVTQSSRYLVKRTGEKVFLECVQDMDHENMFWYRQDPGLGLRLIYFSYDVKMKEKGDIPEGYSVSREKKERFSLILESASTNQTSMYLCASSSGSLRGNTIYFGEGSWLTVV.

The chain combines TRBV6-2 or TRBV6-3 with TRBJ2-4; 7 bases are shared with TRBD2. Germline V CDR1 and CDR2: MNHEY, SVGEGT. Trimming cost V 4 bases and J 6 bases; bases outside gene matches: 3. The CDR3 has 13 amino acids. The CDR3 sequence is CASSFGEGNIQYF. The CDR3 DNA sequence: TGTGCCAGCAGTTTCGGGGAGGGAAACATTCAGTACTTC.

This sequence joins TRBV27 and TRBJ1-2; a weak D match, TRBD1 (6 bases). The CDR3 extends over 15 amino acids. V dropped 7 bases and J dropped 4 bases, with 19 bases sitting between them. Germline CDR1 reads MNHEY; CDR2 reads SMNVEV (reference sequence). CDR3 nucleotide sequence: TGTGCCAGCAAGCATGAGGGGGTGAACAGCTATGGCTACACCTTC. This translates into CASKHEGVNSYGYTF.

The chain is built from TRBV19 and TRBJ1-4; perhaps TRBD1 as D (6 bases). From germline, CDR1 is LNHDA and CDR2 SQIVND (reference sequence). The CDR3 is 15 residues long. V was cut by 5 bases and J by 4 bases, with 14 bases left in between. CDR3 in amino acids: CASSLDTGNNEKLFF. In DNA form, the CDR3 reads TGTGCCAGTAGTTTGGATACAGGGAATAATGAAAAACTGTTTTTT.

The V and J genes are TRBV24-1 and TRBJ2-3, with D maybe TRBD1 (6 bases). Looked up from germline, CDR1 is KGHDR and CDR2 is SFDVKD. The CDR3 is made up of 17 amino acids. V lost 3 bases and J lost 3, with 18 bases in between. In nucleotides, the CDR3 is TGTGCCACCAGTGATCCCGCCCAGGGGCCAGGAACAGATACGCAGTATTTT. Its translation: CATSDPAQGPGTDTQYF.